The present entry profiles one TCR beta chain with its context. Per germline, CDR1 SGHDN and CDR2 FVKESK. The V and J ends lost 5 bases and 7 bases respectively, with 12 bases between them. The CDR3 extends over 13 amino acids. The data were taken from a study of shared clonotypes between healthy human individuals. Genomic DNA (from each subset) was split evenly across several immunoSEQ plates. The method was immunoSEQ multiplex PCR; TCRdb's version includes in-frame clones alone and lacks a portion of them. The sample records roughly 2 million clones, 90% to 95% being singletons. The sequenced material came from naive CD4+ T cells sorted from blood. The sample's subset: CD45RA+ positively selected. This receptor was taken from a man aged 18 to 30 in good health. The genes are TRBV14 and TRBJ2-1, with D uncertain. The CDR3 DNA is TGTGCCAGCAGCGGCGGCAGGATTAATGAGCAGTTCTTC. Its protein is CASSGGRINEQFF.